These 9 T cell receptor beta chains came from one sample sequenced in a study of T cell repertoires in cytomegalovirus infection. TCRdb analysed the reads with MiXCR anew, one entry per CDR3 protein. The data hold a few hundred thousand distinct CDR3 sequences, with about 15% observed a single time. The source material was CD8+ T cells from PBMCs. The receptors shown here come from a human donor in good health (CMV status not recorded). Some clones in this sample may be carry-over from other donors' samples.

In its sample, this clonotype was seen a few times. CDR3 DNA: TGTGCCAGCACCCCGGTGGGGGAATACACTGAAGCTTTCTTT. Residues: CASTPVGEYTEAFF. The gene calls are TRBV14 and TRBJ1-1; D might be TRBD1 (5 bases). This CDR3 is 14 amino acids long. CDR1 and CDR2 (germline): SGHDN, FVKESK. Trimming left V 7 bases short and J 3 bases short, with 15 bases between.

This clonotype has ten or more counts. The CDR3 spells CASSESGTGSYEQYF. The CDR3 DNA sequence: TGTGCCAGCAGTGAGTCCGGGACAGGATCCTACGAGCAGTACTTC. The gene calls are TRBV6-1 and TRBJ2-7; 8 bases align to TRBD1. The germline CDR1 and CDR2 sequences are MNHNS and SASEGT. The J segment lost 1 base and the V segment lost 3 bases, leaving 5 bases of the junction unmatched. The CDR3 consists of 15 residues.

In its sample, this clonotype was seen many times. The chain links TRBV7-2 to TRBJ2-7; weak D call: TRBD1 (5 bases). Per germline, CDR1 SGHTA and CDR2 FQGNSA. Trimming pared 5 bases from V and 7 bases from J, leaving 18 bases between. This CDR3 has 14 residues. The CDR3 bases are TGTGCCAGCAGCCCCGGACATGGGTGGATGGAGCAGTACTTC. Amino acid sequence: CASSPGHGWMEQYF.

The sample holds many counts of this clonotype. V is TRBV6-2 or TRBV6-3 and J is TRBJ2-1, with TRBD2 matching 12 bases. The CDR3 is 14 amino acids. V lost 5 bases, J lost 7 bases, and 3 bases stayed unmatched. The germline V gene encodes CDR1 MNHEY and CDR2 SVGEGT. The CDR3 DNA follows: TGTGCCAGCAGTCCTAGCGGGGGGGGGAATGAGCAGTTCTTC. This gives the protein CASSPSGGGNEQFF.

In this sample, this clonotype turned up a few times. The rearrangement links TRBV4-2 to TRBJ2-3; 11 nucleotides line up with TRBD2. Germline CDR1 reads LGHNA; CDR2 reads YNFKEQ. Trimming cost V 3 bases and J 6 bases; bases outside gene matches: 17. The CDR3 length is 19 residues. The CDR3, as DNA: TGTGCCAGCAGCCACGATACTCCGGGACTAGCGGCAGGAGGGGATACGCAGTATTTT. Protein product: CASSHDTPGLAAGGDTQYF.

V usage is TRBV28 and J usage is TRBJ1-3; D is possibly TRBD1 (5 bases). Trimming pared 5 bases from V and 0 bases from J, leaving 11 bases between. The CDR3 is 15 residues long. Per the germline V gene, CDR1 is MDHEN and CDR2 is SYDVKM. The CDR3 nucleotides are TGTGCCAGCAGTACTCGAGGGGTCTCTGGAAACACCATATATTTT. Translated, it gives CASSTRGVSGNTIYF. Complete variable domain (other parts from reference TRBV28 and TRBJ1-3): DVKVTQSSRYLVKRTGEKVFLECVQDMDHENMFWYRQDPGLGLRLIYFSYDVKMKEKGDIPEGYSVSREKKERFSLILESASTNQTSMYLCASSTRGVSGNTIYFGEGSWLTVV.

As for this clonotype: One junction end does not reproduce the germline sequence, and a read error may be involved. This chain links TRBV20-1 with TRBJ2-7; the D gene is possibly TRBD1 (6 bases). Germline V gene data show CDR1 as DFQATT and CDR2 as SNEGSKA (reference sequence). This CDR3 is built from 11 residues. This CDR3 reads CSAGDRREQYF. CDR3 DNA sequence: TGCAGTGCTGGAGACAGGCGGGAGCAGTACTTC.

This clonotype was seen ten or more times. CDR3 sequence (DNA): TGTGCCAGCAGTTTAGATCCATGGGCGGAGAACACTGAAGCTTTCTTT. Amino acid sequence: CASSLDPWAENTEAFF. The V and J genes are TRBV28 and TRBJ1-1; D is uncertain. With 2 bases removed from V and 1 base from J, the gap between germline ends came to 14 bases. From germline, CDR1 is MDHEN and CDR2 SYDVKM. The CDR3 has 16 residues.

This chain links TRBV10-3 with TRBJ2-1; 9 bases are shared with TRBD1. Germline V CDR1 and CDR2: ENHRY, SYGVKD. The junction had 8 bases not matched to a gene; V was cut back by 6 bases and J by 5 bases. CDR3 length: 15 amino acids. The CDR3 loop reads CAIRPDRGTHNEQFF. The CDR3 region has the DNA TGTGCCATCAGACCCGACAGGGGGACACACAATGAGCAGTTCTTC.